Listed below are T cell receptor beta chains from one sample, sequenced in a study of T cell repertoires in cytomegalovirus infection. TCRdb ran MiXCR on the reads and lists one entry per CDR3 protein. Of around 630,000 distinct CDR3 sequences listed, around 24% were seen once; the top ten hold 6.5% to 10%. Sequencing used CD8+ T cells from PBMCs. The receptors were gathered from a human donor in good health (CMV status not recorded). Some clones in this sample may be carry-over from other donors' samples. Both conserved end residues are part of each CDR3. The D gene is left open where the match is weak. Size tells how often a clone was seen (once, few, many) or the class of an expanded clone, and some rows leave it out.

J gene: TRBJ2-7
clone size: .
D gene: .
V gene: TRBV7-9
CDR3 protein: CASSPNPDSYEQYF
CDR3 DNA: TGTGCCAGCAGCCCGAACCCCGACAGCTACGAGCAGTACTTC

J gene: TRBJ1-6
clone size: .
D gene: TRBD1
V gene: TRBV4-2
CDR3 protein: CANSQDWAGGSPLHF
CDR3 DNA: TGTGCCAACAGCCAAGATTGGGCAGGGGGTTCACCCCTCCACTTT

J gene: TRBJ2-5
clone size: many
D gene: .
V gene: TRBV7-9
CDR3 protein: CASSASVAQETQYF
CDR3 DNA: TGTGCCAGCAGCGCGTCGGTAGCCCAAGAGACCCAGTACTTC

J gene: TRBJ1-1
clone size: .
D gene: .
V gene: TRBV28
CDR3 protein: CASSLWTPRAAGGNTEAFF
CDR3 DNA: TGTGCCAGCAGTTTATGGACCCCAAGGGCCGCCGGGGGGAACACTGAAGCTTTCTTT

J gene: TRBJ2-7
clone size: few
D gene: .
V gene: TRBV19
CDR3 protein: CASSMMGFYEQYF
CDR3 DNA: TGTGCCAGTAGTATGATGGGGTTCTACGAGCAGTACTTC

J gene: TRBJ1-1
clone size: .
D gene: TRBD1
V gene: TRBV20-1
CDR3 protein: CSARDRGRGRDTEAFF
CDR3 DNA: TGCAGTGCTAGAGATCGGGGGAGGGGGCGGGACACTGAAGCTTTCTTT

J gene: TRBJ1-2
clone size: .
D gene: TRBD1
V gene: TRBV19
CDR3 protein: CASSASTGSLYGYTF
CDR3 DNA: TGTGCCAGTAGTGCATCGACAGGGTCCCTCTATGGCTACACCTTC

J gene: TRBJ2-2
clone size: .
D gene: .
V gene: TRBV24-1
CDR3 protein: CATSASTGELFF
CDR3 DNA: TGTGCCACCAGTGCTTCCACCGGGGAGCTGTTTTTT

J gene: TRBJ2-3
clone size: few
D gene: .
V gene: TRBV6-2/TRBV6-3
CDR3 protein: CASSYTLLDTQYF
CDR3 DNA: TGTGCCAGCAGTTATACCCTTCTAGATACGCAGTATTTT

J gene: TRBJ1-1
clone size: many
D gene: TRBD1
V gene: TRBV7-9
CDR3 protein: CASSSGQGEAFF
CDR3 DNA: TGTGCCAGCAGCTCGGGACAGGGAGAAGCTTTCTTT

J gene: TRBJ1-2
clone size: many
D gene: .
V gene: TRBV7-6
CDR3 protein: CASSHGGGYTF
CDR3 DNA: TGTGCCAGCAGCCATGGGGGAGGCTACACCTTC

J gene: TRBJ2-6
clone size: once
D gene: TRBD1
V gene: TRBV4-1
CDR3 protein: CASSRAGTGLPGANVLTF
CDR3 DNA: TGCGCCAGCAGCCGGGCCGGGACAGGGCTCCCCGGGGCCAACGTCCTGACTTTC

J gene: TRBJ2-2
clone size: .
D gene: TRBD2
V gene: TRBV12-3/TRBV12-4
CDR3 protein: CANSFWSGGADTGELFF
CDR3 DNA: TGTGCCAACAGTTTCTGGAGCGGGGGGGCTGACACCGGGGAGCTGTTTTTT

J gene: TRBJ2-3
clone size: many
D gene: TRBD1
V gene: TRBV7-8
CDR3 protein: CASSLSDRVRADTQYF
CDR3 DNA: TGTGCCAGCAGCTTATCTGACAGGGTGAGGGCAGATACGCAGTATTTT

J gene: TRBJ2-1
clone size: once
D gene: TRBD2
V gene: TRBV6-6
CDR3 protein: CASNPAGAIYNEQFF
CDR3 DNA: TGTGCCAGCAACCCAGCGGGGGCCATATACAATGAGCAGTTCTTC

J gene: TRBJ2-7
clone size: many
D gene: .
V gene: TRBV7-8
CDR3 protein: CASSATGSPTYEQYF
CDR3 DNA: TGTGCCAGCAGCGCCACAGGGTCCCCCACCTACGAGCAGTACTTC

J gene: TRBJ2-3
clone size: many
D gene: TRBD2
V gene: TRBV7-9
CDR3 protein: CASSSPISTSGISTDTQYF
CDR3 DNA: TGTGCCAGCAGCTCACCCATCTCGACTAGCGGAATAAGCACAGATACGCAGTATTTT

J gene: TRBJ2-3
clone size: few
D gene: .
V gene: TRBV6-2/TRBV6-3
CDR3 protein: CASSYSMGTSTDTQYF
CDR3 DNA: TGTGCCAGCAGTTACTCGATGGGGACTAGCACAGATACGCAGTATTTT

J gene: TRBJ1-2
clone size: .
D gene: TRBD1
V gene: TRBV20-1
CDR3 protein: CSAPWTGKGYTF
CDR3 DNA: TGCAGTGCTCCTTGGACAGGGAAGGGCTACACCTTC

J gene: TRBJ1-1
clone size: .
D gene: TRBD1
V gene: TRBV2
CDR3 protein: CASSEDLWTGVTEAFF
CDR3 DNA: TGTGCCAGCAGTGAAGACCTCTGGACAGGGGTCACTGAAGCTTTCTTT

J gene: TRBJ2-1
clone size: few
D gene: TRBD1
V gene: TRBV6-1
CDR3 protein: CASSGDSDEQFF
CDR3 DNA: TGTGCCAGCAGTGGGGACAGCGATGAGCAGTTCTTC

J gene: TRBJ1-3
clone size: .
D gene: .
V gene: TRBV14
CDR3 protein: CASSQSEDTIYF
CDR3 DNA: TGTGCCAGCAGCCAATCTGAGGACACCATATATTTT

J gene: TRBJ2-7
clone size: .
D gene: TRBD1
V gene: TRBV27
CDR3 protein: CANIAPGGGQGQSYEQYF
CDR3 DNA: TGTGCCAACATTGCCCCTGGGGGCGGACAGGGACAATCCTACGAGCAGTACTTC

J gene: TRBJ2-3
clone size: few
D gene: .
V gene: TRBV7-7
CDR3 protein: CASSKETLDTQYF
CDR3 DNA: TGTGCTAGCAGCAAGGAAACCCTAGATACGCAGTATTTT

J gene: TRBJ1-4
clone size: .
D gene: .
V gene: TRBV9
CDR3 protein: CASSQGSFNEKLFF
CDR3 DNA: TGTGCCAGCAGCCAAGGGTCCTTTAATGAAAAACTGTTTTTT

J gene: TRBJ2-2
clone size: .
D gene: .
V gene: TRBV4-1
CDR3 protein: CASSQWTDGELFF
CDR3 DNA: TGCGCCAGCAGCCAGTGGACGGACGGGGAGCTGTTTTTT

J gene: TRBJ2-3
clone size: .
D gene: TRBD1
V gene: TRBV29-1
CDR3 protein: CSVEPTGEGTDTQYF
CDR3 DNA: TGCAGCGTTGAACCGACAGGGGAGGGCACAGATACGCAGTATTTT

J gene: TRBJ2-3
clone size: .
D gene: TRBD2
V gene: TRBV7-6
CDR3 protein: CASSVPGLPGSTDTQYF
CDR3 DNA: TGTGCCAGCAGCGTACCGGGACTACCAGGGAGCACAGATACGCAGTATTTT

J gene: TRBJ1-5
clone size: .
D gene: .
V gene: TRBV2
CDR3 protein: CASDWGRVAAQPQHF
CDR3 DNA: TGTGCCAGCGACTGGGGCAGGGTTGCGGCTCAGCCCCAGCATTTT

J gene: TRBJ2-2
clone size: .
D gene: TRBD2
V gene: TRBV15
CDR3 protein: CATSRYWGGDGELFF
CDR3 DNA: TGTGCCACCAGCAGATATTGGGGGGGTGACGGGGAGCTGTTTTTT

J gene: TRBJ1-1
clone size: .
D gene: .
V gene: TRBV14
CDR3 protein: CASSQVAGTPTEAFF
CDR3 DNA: TGTGCCAGCAGCCAAGTGGCAGGGACCCCCACCGAAGCTTTCTTT

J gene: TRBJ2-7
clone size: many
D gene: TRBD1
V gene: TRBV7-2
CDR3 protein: CASNPSGTEFDEQYF
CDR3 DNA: TGTGCCAGCAACCCTTCCGGGACAGAATTCGACGAGCAGTACTTC

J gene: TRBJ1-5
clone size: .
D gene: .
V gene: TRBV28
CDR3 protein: CANRVDNPLAHQPQHF
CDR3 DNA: TGTGCCAACAGAGTAGACAACCCCCTCGCCCATCAGCCCCAGCATTTT

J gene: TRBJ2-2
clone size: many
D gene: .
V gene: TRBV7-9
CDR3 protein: CASSFGPGRNTGELFF
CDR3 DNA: TGTGCCAGCAGCTTCGGGCCCGGACGGAACACCGGGGAGCTGTTTTTT

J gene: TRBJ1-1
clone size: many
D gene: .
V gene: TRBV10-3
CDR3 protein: CAISLQDPNTEAFF
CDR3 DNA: TGTGCCATCAGCCTACAGGATCCGAACACTGAAGCTTTCTTT

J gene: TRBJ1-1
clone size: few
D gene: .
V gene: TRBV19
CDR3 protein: CASKLSGTEAFF
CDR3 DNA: TGTGCCAGCAAACTCAGCGGCACTGAAGCTTTCTTT

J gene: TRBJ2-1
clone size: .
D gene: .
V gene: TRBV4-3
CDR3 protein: CASSQDRAKGYFYNEQFF
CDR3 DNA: TGCGCCAGCAGCCAAGACAGGGCAAAGGGGTATTTTTACAATGAGCAGTTCTTC

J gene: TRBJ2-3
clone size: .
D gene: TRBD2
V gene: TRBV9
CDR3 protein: CASSGRGVSGGTDTQYF
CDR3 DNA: TGTGCCAGCAGCGGTAGAGGAGTAAGCGGGGGGACAGATACGCAGTATTTT

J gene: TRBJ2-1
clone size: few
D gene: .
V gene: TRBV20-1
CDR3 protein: CSAPWSNEQFF
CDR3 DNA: TGCAGTGCTCCGTGGTCTAATGAGCAGTTCTTC

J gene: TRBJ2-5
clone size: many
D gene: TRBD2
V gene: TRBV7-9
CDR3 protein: CASSGEGDQETQYF
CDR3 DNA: TGTGCCAGCAGCGGGGAGGGCGACCAAGAGACCCAGTACTTC

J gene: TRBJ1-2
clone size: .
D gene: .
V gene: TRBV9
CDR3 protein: CASTAGGYGYTF
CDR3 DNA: TGTGCCAGCACCGCGGGCGGGTATGGCTACACCTTC

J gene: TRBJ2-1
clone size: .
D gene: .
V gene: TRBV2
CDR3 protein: CASSGPQESSYNEQFF
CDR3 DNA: TGTGCCAGCAGTGGGCCACAGGAAAGCTCCTACAATGAGCAGTTCTTC

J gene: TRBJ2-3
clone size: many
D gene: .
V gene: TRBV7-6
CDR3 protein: CASSLAREGGDTDTQYF
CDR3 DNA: TGTGCCAGCAGCTTAGCGCGGGAAGGGGGAGACACAGATACGCAGTATTTT

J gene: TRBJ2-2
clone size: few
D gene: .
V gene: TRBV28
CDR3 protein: CASSLSDLTGELFF
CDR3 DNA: TGTGCCAGCAGTTTATCTGACCTCACCGGGGAGCTGTTTTTT

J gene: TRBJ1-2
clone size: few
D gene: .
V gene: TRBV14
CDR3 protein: CASSQEQAGYTF
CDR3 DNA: TGTGCCAGCAGCCAAGAACAGGCGGGCTACACCTTC

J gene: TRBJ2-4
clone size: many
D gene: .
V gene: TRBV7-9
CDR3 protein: CASSLDLKNSGIQYF
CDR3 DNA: TGTGCCAGCAGCTTAGACCTGAAGAATTCGGGCATTCAGTACTTC

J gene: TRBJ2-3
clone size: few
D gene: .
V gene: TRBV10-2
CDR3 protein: CASSEEGTLQDTQYF
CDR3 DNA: TGCGCCAGCAGTGAAGAGGGCACTCTGCAGGATACGCAGTATTTT

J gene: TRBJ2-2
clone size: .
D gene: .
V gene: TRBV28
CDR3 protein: CASSFNQDFTGELFF
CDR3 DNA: TGTGCCAGCAGTTTTAATCAGGACTTCACCGGGGAGCTGTTTTTT